These 10 T cell receptor beta chains originate from one sample sequenced in a study of T-cell reconstitution after alpha-beta-depleted transplantation in children. The library targeted TCRbeta and was prepared with unique molecular identifiers. One entry per CDR3 protein results from TCRdb running MiXCR on the PCR reads. The data show over 80,000 distinct CDR3 sequences, around 22% seen once. The sample was PBMCs, taken before TCRalphabeta/CD19-depleted stem cell transplant. All receptors come from a boy younger than 10 with acute lymphoblastic leukemia, due to receive a stem cell transplant.

V gene TRBV5-1 combines with J gene TRBJ2-1; D assignment may be TRBD1 or TRBD2 (5 bases each). The ends were cut back, 4 bases at V and 8 bases at J, with 25 bases in the middle. This CDR3 region has 17 residues. Germline loops: CDR1 SGHRS, CDR2 YFSETQ. The CDR3 DNA is TGCGCCAGCAGCCCCCGGGCAGGACAATTCGGAGGTGATGAGCAGTTCTTC. Translated: CASSPRAGQFGGDEQFF.

This clonotype has more than one count but fewer than ten. This chain joins TRBV5-5 and TRBJ2-5, with TRBD2 matching 8 bases. This CDR3 spans 16 amino acids. Germline assignment: CDR1 SGHKS and CDR2 YYEKEE (reference sequence). V shed 3 bases and J 2 bases; nucleotides not matched to a gene: 9. The CDR3 DNA sequence: TGTGCCAGCAGCTACGGCACTAGCGGTCGACAAGAGACCCAGTACTTC. This encodes CASSYGTSGRQETQYF. Drawing the rest from reference TRBV5-5 and TRBJ2-5, the complete variable domain is DAGVTQSPTHLIKTRGQQVTLRCSPISGHKSVSWYQQVLGQGPQFIFQYYEKEERGRGNFPDRFSARQFPNYSSELNVNALLLGDSALYLCASSYGTSGRQETQYFGPGTRLLVL.

This clonotype was observed a few times. The chain employs TRBV28 and TRBJ2-3, with 10 bases fitting TRBD2. V lost 6 bases, J lost 8 bases, and 5 bases stayed unmatched. Germline V gene sequence: CDR1 MDHEN, CDR2 SYDVKM. The length of the CDR3 is 13 residues. The CDR3 DNA follows: TGTGCCAGCAGGAGGACTAGCGGCTTTACGCAGTATTTT. Protein product: CASRRTSGFTQYF.

This clonotype has just a few counts. This chain connects TRBV20-1 to TRBJ1-4; TRBD1 matches 8 bases. The CDR3 is 13 amino acids. Unmatched junction bases numbered 8, after V lost 6 bases and J lost 8 bases. Germline CDR1 and CDR2: DFQATT and SNEGSKA (reference sequence). CDR3 loop: CSATGAFNEKLFF. CDR3 coding DNA: TGCAGTGCGACAGGGGCTTTTAACGAAAAACTGTTTTTT.

The sample holds a few counts of this clonotype. V and J are TRBV7-8 and TRBJ1-1, with D unresolved. Germline lookup yields CDR1 SGHVS and CDR2 FQNEAQ. The CDR3 runs 15 residues. V was shortened by 3 bases and J by 4 bases, with 15 bases between the two germline ends. The CDR3 DNA is TGTGCCAGCAGCTTTATGCGAGACCCCCGCACTGAAGCTTTCTTT. Protein sequence: CASSFMRDPRTEAFF.

The chain joins TRBV6-4 to TRBJ2-2; D not certain. The V gene's germline CDR1 is MRHNA and CDR2 SNTAGT. The CDR3 contains 13 residues. V was trimmed by 5 bases and J by 1 base, leaving 5 bases between them. The DNA for the CDR3 is TGTGCCAGCAGTAGACAGAACACCGGGGAGCTGTTTTTT. It translates to CASSRQNTGELFF.

The chain joins TRBV5-1 to TRBJ1-1, with 10 bases aligning to TRBD1. V shed 0 bases, J shed 7 bases, and the junction held 12 bases outside the gene matches. The CDR3 spans 17 residues. Germline V gene data show CDR1 as SGHRS and CDR2 as YFSETQ. The CDR3 reads CASSLGPTGTGVLEAFF. The CDR3 DNA reads as TGCGCCAGCAGCTTGGGACCGACCGGGACAGGGGTACTTGAAGCTTTCTTT.

This clonotype came up a few times. The chain employs TRBV6-2 or TRBV6-3 and TRBJ1-2; D remains unclear. Deletions cut 8 bases from V and 5 bases from J, with 9 bases between. CDR1 is MNHEY, CDR2 SVGEGT, per germline. The CDR3 consists of 11 residues. The CDR3 reads CASSVGYGYTF. DNA for the CDR3: TGTGCCAGCTCCGTCGGGTATGGCTACACCTTC.

The chain couples TRBV12-3 or TRBV12-4 to TRBJ1-2; TRBD1 aligns across 8 bases. The V segment lost 5 bases and the J segment 6 bases; nucleotides outside the gene matches: 11. CDR3 length: 15 amino acids. CDR3 bases: TGTGCCAGCAGTCCCCTATGGACAGGGCCCAATGGCTACACCTTC. Its protein is CASSPLWTGPNGYTF.

The chain couples TRBV12-3 or TRBV12-4 to TRBJ1-4; TRBD1 agrees at 8 bases. CDR3 size: 16 residues. V gave up 5 bases and J gave up 7 bases; unmatched junction bases: 12. The CDR3: CASSRRQGRLGEKLFF. CDR3 sequence (DNA): TGTGCCAGCAGTCGGAGACAGGGGCGGTTGGGTGAAAAACTGTTTTTT.